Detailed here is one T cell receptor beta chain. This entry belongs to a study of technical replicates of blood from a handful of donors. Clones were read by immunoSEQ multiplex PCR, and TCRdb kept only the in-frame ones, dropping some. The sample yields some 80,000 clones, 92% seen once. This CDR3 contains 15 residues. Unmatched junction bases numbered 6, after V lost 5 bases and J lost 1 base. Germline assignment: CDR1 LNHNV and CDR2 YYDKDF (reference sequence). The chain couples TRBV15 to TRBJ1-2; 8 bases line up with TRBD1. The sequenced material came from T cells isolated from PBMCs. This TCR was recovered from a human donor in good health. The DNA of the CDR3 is TGTGCCACCAGCCGACGGGGACAGGATAACTATGGCTACACCTTC. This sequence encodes CATSRRGQDNYGYTF.